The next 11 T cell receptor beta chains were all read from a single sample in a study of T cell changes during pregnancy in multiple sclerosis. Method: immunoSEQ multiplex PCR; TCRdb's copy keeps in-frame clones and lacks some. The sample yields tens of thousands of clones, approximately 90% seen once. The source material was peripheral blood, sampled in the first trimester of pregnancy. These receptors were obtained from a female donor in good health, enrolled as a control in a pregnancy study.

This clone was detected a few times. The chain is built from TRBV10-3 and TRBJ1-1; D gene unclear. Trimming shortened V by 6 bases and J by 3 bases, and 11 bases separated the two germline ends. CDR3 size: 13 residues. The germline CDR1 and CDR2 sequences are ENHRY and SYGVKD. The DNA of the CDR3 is TGTGCCATCAGGGGAGGGCAAGACACTGAAGCTTTCTTT. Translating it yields CAIRGGQDTEAFF.

CDR3 nucleotide sequence: TGTGCCAGCAGTTACCCCGGGACAGGGGGCCAAGAGACCCAGTACTTC. Translation gives CASSYPGTGGQETQYF. The chain is built from TRBV6-7 and TRBJ2-5; 11 bases align to TRBD1. TRBV6-7 is flagged as an ORF with uncertain function. Trimming cost V 2 bases and J 1 base; bases outside gene matches: 3. CDR3 length: 16 residues.

In DNA, the CDR3 is TGCAGCGTAGCGGGGCGAAGCTCCTACAATGAGCAGTTCTTC. Protein product: CSVAGRSSYNEQFF. The gene calls are TRBV29-1 and TRBJ2-1; 7 nucleotides agree with TRBD2. J lost 0 bases, V lost 6 bases, and 5 bases had no gene match. There are 14 residues in the CDR3. Germline V lookup: CDR1 SQVTM, CDR2 ANQGSEA.

DNA for the CDR3: TGCGCCAGCAGCTTGGGTGGGGGGGGGCCCTACGAGCAGTACTTC. Amino acid sequence: CASSLGGGGPYEQYF. This chain links TRBV5-1 with TRBJ2-7; TRBD2 might be the D (7 bases). CDR1 is SGHRS, CDR2 YFSETQ, per germline. Between the trimmed V and J ends, which lost 0 bases and 2 bases, there was a span of 12 bases. This CDR3 has 15 residues.

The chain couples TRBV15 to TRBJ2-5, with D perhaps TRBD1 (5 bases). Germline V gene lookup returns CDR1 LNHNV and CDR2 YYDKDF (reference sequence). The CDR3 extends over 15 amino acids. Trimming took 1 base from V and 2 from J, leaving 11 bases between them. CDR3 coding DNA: TGTGCCACCAGCAGAGCCCAGGGCAGTCAAGAGACCCAGTACTTC. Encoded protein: CATSRAQGSQETQYF.

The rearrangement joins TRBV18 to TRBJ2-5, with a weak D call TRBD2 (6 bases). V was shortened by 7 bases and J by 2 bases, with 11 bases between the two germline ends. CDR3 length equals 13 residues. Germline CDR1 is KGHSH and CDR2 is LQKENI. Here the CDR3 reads CASFGGGQETQYF. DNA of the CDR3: TGTGCCAGCTTTGGGGGAGGTCAAGAGACCCAGTACTTC.

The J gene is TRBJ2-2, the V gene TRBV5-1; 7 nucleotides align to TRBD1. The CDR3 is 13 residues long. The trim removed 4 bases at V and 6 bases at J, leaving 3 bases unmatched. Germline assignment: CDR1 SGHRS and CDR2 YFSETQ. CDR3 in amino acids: CASSEGAPGELFF. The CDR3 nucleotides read TGCGCCAGCAGCGAGGGGGCCCCCGGGGAGCTGTTTTTT.

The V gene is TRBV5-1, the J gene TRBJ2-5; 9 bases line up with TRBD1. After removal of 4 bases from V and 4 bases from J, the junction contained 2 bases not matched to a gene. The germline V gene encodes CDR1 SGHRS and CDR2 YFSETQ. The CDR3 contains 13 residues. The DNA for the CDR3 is TGCGCCAGCAGCCTGGGACAGGGAGAGACCCAGTACTTC. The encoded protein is CASSLGQGETQYF.

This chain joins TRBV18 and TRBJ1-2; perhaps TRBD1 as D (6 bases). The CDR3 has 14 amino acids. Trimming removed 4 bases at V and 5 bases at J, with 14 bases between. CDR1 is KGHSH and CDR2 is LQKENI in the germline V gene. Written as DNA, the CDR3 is TGTGCCAGCTCACTAAACAGGGTTGAGTATGGCTACACCTTC. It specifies CASSLNRVEYGYTF.

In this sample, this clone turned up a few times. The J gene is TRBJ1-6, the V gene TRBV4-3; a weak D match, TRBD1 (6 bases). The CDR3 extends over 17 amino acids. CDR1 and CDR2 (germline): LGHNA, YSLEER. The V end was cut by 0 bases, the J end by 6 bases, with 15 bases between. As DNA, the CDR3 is TGCGCCAGCAGCCAAGATCCGGCAGGGGCGGGTAATTCACCCCTCCACTTT. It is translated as CASSQDPAGAGNSPLHF.

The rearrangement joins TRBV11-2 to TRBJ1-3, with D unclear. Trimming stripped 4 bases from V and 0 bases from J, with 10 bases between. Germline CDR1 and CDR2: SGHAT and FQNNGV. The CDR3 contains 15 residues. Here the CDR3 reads CASSSQVYSGNTIYF. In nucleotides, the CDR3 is TGTGCCAGCAGCTCTCAAGTCTACTCTGGAAACACCATATATTTT.